This TCR beta chain emerged from a study of blood T cell repertoires in COVID-19. Study-wide background: Spain, Italy and the United States supplied samples that represented acute and convalescent COVID-19.

This clone was seen once. Original methodology: Counts of nucleated cells, estimated from reference gene primer amplification, were obtained. Sequencing was performed with immunoSEQ multiplex PCR; in TCRdb, only in-frame clones are kept and a portion is missing. V, J and clone size derive from that table, while D and trimming were established from the DNA sequence. Of 110,000 to 150,000 clones listed, roughly 82% are singletons. The germline CDR1 and CDR2 sequences are SGDLS and YYNGEE. V lost 4 bases and J lost 0; bases outside the gene matches: 3. The CDR3 spans 15 residues. This clonotype was sampled from an older man with acute or convalescent COVID-19. The chain has TRBV9 and TRBJ2-4; 8 bases line up with TRBD2. The sample taken for sequencing was peripheral blood. The DNA of the CDR3 is TGTGCCAGCAGCACTAGCGGACTAGCCAAAAACATTCAGTACTTC. Protein: CASSTSGLAKNIQYF.